The 17 T cell receptor beta chains presented below share a single source sample, sequenced in a study of blood T cell repertoires in COVID-19. Libraries were prepared by immunoSEQ multiplex PCR; TCRdb keeps only in-frame clonotypes and omits some of them. The repertoire holds more than 85,000 clones, with around 90% as singletons. Sequencing was done on a sample of peripheral blood. These receptors all come from a man aged 50 to 60 with active COVID-19.

The chain links TRBV14 to TRBJ1-2, with D unresolved. Deletions cut 2 bases from V and 7 bases from J, with 11 bases between. Germline CDR1 and CDR2: SGHDN and FVKESK. CDR3 length: 13 residues. CDR3 sequence (DNA): TGTGCCAGCAGCCAAAATCCCAGACTTGGCTACACCTTC. It codes for CASSQNPRLGYTF.

V usage is TRBV3-1 (or the pseudogene TRBV3-2) and J usage is TRBJ1-2; TRBD1 might be the D (6 bases). There are 17 residues in the CDR3. Between the trimmed V and J ends, which lost 4 bases and 4 bases, there was a span of 22 bases. Germline V gene data show CDR1 as LGHDT and CDR2 as YNNKEL (reference sequence). CDR3 coding DNA: TGTGCCAGCAGCCCAAAAGCCGGGACACTTTCTGGCTATGGCTACACCTTC. This codes for CASSPKAGTLSGYGYTF.

Here the CDR3 DNA reads TGTGCCAGCAGCTTATATGGCGGCCAAGAGACCCAGTACTTC. Translating gives CASSLYGGQETQYF. The rearrangement uses TRBV7-6 and TRBJ2-5; D call uncertain. Germline CDR1 reads SGHVS; CDR2 reads FNYEAQ. Trimming removed 2 bases at V and 1 base at J, with 8 bases between. The CDR3 length is 14 residues.

The rearrangement links TRBV7-3 to TRBJ2-5; possibly TRBD2 for D (7 bases). There are 14 residues in the CDR3. Germline CDR1 and CDR2: SGHTA and FQGTGA. V lost 5 bases and J lost 2, with 12 bases in between. The CDR3 nucleotides read TGTGCCAGCAGCCCTGAGGGGGGGCAAGAGACCCAGTACTTC. This translates into CASSPEGGQETQYF.

This clone has just one count. CDR3 residues: CASSDRGKYGYTF. Here the CDR3 DNA reads TGTGCCAGCAGTGACAGGGGAAAGTATGGCTACACCTTC. The chain has TRBV2 and TRBJ1-2, with TRBD1 as a possible D gene (6 bases). The CDR3 runs to 13 residues. V lost 3 bases and J lost 5, with 10 bases in between. Germline V gives CDR1 SNHLY, CDR2 FYNNEI.

V is TRBV6-6 and J is TRBJ2-5; 9 nucleotides match TRBD2. V shed 8 bases and J 5 bases; nucleotides not matched to a gene: 9. This CDR3 region has 14 residues. The V gene's germline CDR1 is MNHNY and CDR2 SVGAGI (reference sequence). The CDR3 spells CASAVGTSWETQYF. The CDR3 nucleotides are TGTGCCAGCGCTGTGGGGACTAGCTGGGAGACCCAGTACTTC.

The chain couples TRBV19 to TRBJ1-1; 10 bases agree with TRBD1. J gave up 5 bases and V 6 bases, and 9 bases lay outside the gene matches. This CDR3 spans 15 amino acids. CDR1 is LNHDA and CDR2 is SQIVND in the germline V gene (reference sequence). The CDR3 reads CASRGRQGAGTEAFF. In nucleotides, the CDR3 is TGTGCCAGTAGGGGACGACAGGGGGCCGGTACTGAAGCTTTCTTT.

The chain combines TRBV19 with TRBJ2-3; D may be TRBD2 (5 bases). The germline V gene encodes CDR1 LNHDA and CDR2 SQIVND (reference sequence). V was trimmed by 3 bases and J by 1 base, leaving 8 bases between them. CDR3 length: 14 amino acids. In DNA, the CDR3 is TGTGCCAGTAGTATCCCAGCGGGCACAGATACGCAGTATTTT. This gives the protein CASSIPAGTDTQYF.

V usage is TRBV9 and J usage is TRBJ2-3; possible D gene TRBD1, 6 bases. The V gene's germline CDR1 is SGDLS and CDR2 YYNGEE. The CDR3 covers 15 residues. V shed 3 bases and J shed 4 bases, with 15 bases lying between them. CDR3: CASSEDQGIADTQYF. The CDR3 DNA is TGTGCCAGCAGCGAGGACCAGGGGATCGCAGATACGCAGTATTTT.

V usage is TRBV11-3 and J usage is TRBJ2-3; TRBD2 agrees at 12 bases. This CDR3 region has 16 residues. J was trimmed by 1 base and V by 4 bases; bases with no gene match: 3. Germline CDR1 and CDR2: SGHNT and YENEEA. The CDR3 sequence is CASSSRTSGGTDTQYF. The DNA for the CDR3 is TGTGCCAGCAGCTCCCGGACTAGCGGGGGCACAGATACGCAGTATTTT.

The V call is TRBV7-2, the J call TRBJ1-1; no clear D gene. The CDR3 has 13 amino acids. Germline V gene data show CDR1 as SGHTA and CDR2 as FQGNSA. With 1 base removed from V and 0 bases from J, the gap between germline ends came to 3 bases. The chain's CDR3 is CASSLELNTEAFF. CDR3 bases: TGTGCCAGCAGCTTAGAGCTGAACACTGAAGCTTTCTTT.

The chain recombines TRBV19 with TRBJ2-7; D is perhaps TRBD1 (6 bases). The CDR3 totals 12 residues. The V end was cut by 9 bases, the J end by 3 bases, with 12 bases between. Germline V lookup: CDR1 LNHDA, CDR2 SQIVND (reference sequence). The CDR3 DNA reads as TGTGCCAGCGGACAGAGCTTCTACGAGCAGTACTTC. Its translation is CASGQSFYEQYF.

V and J are TRBV5-4 and TRBJ2-3, with a weak D call TRBD1 (6 bases). The CDR3 runs 15 residues. Germline V gives CDR1 SGHNT, CDR2 YYREEE (reference sequence). Trimming removed 3 bases from V and 2 bases from J, with 13 bases in between. CDR3 nucleotides: TGTGCCAGCAGCTACCCGACAGGCCTCACAGATACGCAGTATTTT. The encoded protein is CASSYPTGLTDTQYF.

The chain carries TRBV5-8 and TRBJ2-6; 7 nucleotides agree with TRBD1. Germline V gene data show CDR1 as SGHTS and CDR2 as YDEGEE. This CDR3 has 17 residues. V lost 4 bases to trimming and J lost 1 base; unmatched junction nucleotides: 8. As DNA, the CDR3 is TGTGCCAGCAGCCGGGGCGACAGGGCTTCTGGGGCCAACGTCCTGACTTTC. Translation gives CASSRGDRASGANVLTF.

The chain carries TRBV6-1 and TRBJ1-4, with TRBD1 matching 8 bases. With 5 bases clipped from V and 7 bases from J, the junction kept 3 bases outside the gene matches. Germline values: CDR1 MNHNS, CDR2 SASEGT. This CDR3 region has 13 residues. CDR3 DNA: TGTGCCAGCAGTCCCACAGGGGGTGAAAAACTGTTTTTT. Protein product: CASSPTGGEKLFF.

The chain has TRBV6-4 and TRBJ1-2; D ambiguous. The germline V gene encodes CDR1 MRHNA and CDR2 SNTAGT. Trimming cost V 5 bases and J 0 bases, with 16 bases left between them. This CDR3 is 16 amino acids long. The CDR3 sequence is CASSQQIGLTNYGYTF. For the CDR3, the DNA is TGTGCCAGCAGTCAACAAATCGGACTTACTAACTATGGCTACACCTTC.

This rearrangement joins TRBV16 to TRBJ2-3; 12 bases map to TRBD2. Germline-derived CDR1 and CDR2 are KGHSY and FQNENV. The CDR3 totals 15 residues. J lost 7 bases, V lost 3 bases, and 5 bases had no gene match. CDR3 coding DNA: TGTGCCAGCAGCCACCTAGCGGGGGGGCAAAATACGCAGTATTTT. Its protein is CASSHLAGGQNTQYF.